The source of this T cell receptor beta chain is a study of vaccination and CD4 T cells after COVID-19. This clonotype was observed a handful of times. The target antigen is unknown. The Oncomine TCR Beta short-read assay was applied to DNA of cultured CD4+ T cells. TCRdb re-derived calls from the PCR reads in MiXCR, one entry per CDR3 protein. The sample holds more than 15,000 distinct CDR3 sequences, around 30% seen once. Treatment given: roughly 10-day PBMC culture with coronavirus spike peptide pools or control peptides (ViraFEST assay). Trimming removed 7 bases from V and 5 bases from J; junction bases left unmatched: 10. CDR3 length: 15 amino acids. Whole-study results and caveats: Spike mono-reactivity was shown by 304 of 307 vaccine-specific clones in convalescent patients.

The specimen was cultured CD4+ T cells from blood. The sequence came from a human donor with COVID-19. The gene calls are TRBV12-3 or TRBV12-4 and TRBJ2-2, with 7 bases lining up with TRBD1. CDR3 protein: CASTIVPRGTGELFF. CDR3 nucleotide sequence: TGTGCCAGCACCATCGTCCCCAGGGGGACCGGGGAGCTGTTTTTT.